The 20 T cell receptor beta chains listed next were all sequenced from one sample in a study of CD8 T cells in Susac syndrome. RNA totalling about 0.5 to 1 ug underwent reverse transcription with random hexamers. TCRdb processed the immunoSEQ multiplex PCR reads anew with MiXCR; each CDR3 protein has one entry. This sample yields about 120,000 distinct CDR3 sequences, of which just under 95% are seen a single time; about 0.27% belongs to the top ten. The specimen was CD8+ T cells from PBMCs. These receptors were collected from a human donor with Susac syndrome.

The chain links TRBV7-6 to TRBJ2-1; 14 nucleotides agree with TRBD2. Germline loops: CDR1 SGHVS, CDR2 FNYEAQ. Germline trimming cut 5 bases from V and 10 bases from J; bases unmatched to any gene: 10. CDR3 length equals 16 residues. The CDR3 coding sequence is TGTGCCAGCAGCCCACCGACTAGCGGGGGGGAGAAAGAGCAGTTCTTC. Its translation is CASSPPTSGGEKEQFF.

This chain uses TRBV20-1 with TRBJ2-3, with 10 nucleotides matching TRBD2. V shed 0 bases, J shed 4 bases, and the junction held 4 bases outside the gene matches. The CDR3 runs 15 residues. The germline gives CDR1 DFQATT, CDR2 SNEGSKA (reference sequence). CDR3 bases: TGCAGTGCTAGAGACCAGCGGGGGGGCCCAGATACGCAGTATTTT. Its protein is CSARDQRGGPDTQYF.

This rearrangement joins TRBV7-9 to TRBJ2-7; possibly TRBD2 for D (6 bases). With 4 bases removed from V and 10 bases from J, the gap between germline ends came to 20 bases. Germline V gives CDR1 SEHNR, CDR2 FQNEAQ (reference sequence). The CDR3 length is 14 residues. CDR3 in DNA: TGTGCCAGCAGCTCTTTGGGGACTCTCGAGGTACAGTACTTC. This codes for CASSSLGTLEVQYF.

V gene TRBV29-1 combines with J gene TRBJ2-7, with D maybe TRBD2 (5 bases). V lost 4 bases and J lost 4, with 14 bases in between. The CDR3 is 13 residues long. Germline CDR1 SQVTM, CDR2 ANQGSEA. The DNA of the CDR3 is TGCAGCGTTGTACCCCGTCCGGGGTACGAGCAGTACTTC. Amino acid sequence: CSVVPRPGYEQYF.

The chain combines TRBV3-1 with TRBJ2-1, with no clear D. Germline values: CDR1 LGHDT, CDR2 YNNKEL (reference sequence). The CDR3 is 12 amino acids. V was pared by 4 bases and J by 12 bases, with 13 bases between. The CDR3 DNA is TGTGCCAGCAGCCCATACTTGGGCTTGCAGTTCTTC. This sequence encodes CASSPYLGLQFF.

This clonotype was seen a handful of times. The rearrangement joins TRBV20-1 to TRBJ2-7; 7 positions agree with TRBD2. V trimming: 2 bases; J trimming: 3 bases; junction bases outside the gene matches: 13. Germline CDR1 and CDR2: DFQATT and SNEGSKA (reference sequence). The CDR3 is made up of 16 amino acids. CDR3 sequence reads: CSARPRRLAVHYEQYF. CDR3 sequence (DNA): TGCAGTGCTAGACCCCGGAGGCTAGCGGTGCACTACGAGCAGTACTTC.

This clonotype appeared a single time. The V gene is TRBV2, the J gene TRBJ2-7; 7 bases match TRBD2. From germline, CDR1 is SNHLY and CDR2 FYNNEI. Trimming at V came to 9 bases and at J to 0 bases, leaving 17 bases not matched to a gene. CDR3 length: 17 residues. CDR3 protein: CASITTPLLASSYEQYF. The DNA for the CDR3 is TGTGCCAGTATCACGACCCCCCTACTAGCGAGCTCCTACGAGCAGTACTTC.

The chain links TRBV11-2 to TRBJ1-1; D may be TRBD1 (5 bases). This CDR3 has 14 amino acids. Germline-derived CDR1 and CDR2 are SGHAT and FQNNGV. The V end was cut by 5 bases, the J end by 4 bases, with 14 bases between. Written as DNA, the CDR3 is TGTGCCAGCAGCCCTCGCGGGGGTGTCACTGAAGCTTTCTTT. Residues: CASSPRGGVTEAFF.

This chain joins TRBV6-4 and TRBJ1-2; no clear D gene. Trimming shortened V by 4 bases and J by 0 bases, and 3 bases separated the two germline ends. CDR1 is MRHNA and CDR2 is SNTAGT in the germline V gene. The CDR3 totals 12 residues. CDR3 region: CASSAANYGYTF. CDR3 sequence (DNA): TGTGCCAGCAGTGCAGCTAACTATGGCTACACCTTC.

V usage is TRBV2 and J usage is TRBJ2-1, with a weak D call TRBD2 (6 bases). With 7 bases removed from V and 2 bases from J, the gap between germline ends came to 12 bases. CDR3 length: 14 amino acids. In germline, CDR1 is SNHLY, CDR2 FYNNEI. For the CDR3, the DNA is TGTGCCAGCACGGGAACGGGGGCCTACAATGAGCAGTTCTTC. This encodes CASTGTGAYNEQFF.

The rearrangement uses TRBV5-1 and TRBJ2-1, with D perhaps matching TRBD2 (6 bases). The CDR3 is made up of 14 amino acids. V was cut by 3 bases and J by 0 bases, with 7 bases left in between. Germline assignment: CDR1 SGHRS and CDR2 YFSETQ. This CDR3 reads CASSSGLSYNEQFF. CDR3 coding DNA: TGCGCCAGCAGCTCGGGACTCTCCTACAATGAGCAGTTCTTC.

The chain has TRBV4-3 and TRBJ1-6; the match to TRBD1 covers 11 bases. Germline assignment: CDR1 LGHNA and CDR2 YSLEER. The V gene end was trimmed by 3 bases and the J gene end by 7 bases; junction bases not matched to a gene: 2. This CDR3 is 15 amino acids long. CDR3: CASSQGQGVNSPLHF. Written as DNA, the CDR3 is TGCGCCAGCAGCCAGGGACAGGGGGTAAATTCACCCCTCCACTTT.

This clonotype showed up just once. This sequence joins TRBV30 and TRBJ2-1, with D possibly being TRBD2 (6 bases). Trimming shortened V by 0 bases and J by 2 bases, and 14 bases separated the two germline ends. Germline-derived CDR1 and CDR2 are GTSNPN and SVGIG (reference sequence). CDR3 length: 16 amino acids. The CDR3 region is CAWSVRRGAAYNEQFF. The CDR3 nucleotides read TGTGCCTGGAGTGTACGGAGGGGCGCGGCCTACAATGAGCAGTTCTTC.

CDR3 bases: TGTGCCAGCAGCCCCTTGGGCGACACCTCTTTCAACGTCCTGACTTTC. Amino acids: CASSPLGDTSFNVLTF. V and J are TRBV11-2 and TRBJ2-6; no firm D call. Per the germline V gene, CDR1 is SGHAT and CDR2 is FQNNGV. This CDR3 spans 16 amino acids. V was cut by 5 bases and J by 9 bases, with 20 bases left in between.

The chain is built from TRBV20-1 and TRBJ2-7, with 9 bases lining up with TRBD2. Per germline, CDR1 DFQATT and CDR2 SNEGSKA (reference sequence). This CDR3 contains 14 residues. V lost 1 base and J lost 5; bases outside the gene matches: 6. The CDR3 region is CSARGLAGPNEQYF. The CDR3 nucleotides are TGCAGTGCTAGAGGGCTAGCGGGGCCGAACGAGCAGTACTTC.

The V gene is TRBV5-4, the J gene TRBJ2-7, with D unclear. Germline V CDR1 and CDR2: SGHNT, YYREEE (reference sequence). Trimming left V 0 bases short and J 6 bases short, with 13 bases between. The CDR3 sequence is 14 residues long. CDR3 protein: CASSLEGYLSEQYF. The CDR3 nucleotides are TGTGCCAGCAGCTTGGAGGGCTATCTCAGCGAGCAGTACTTC.

Written as DNA, the CDR3 is TGTGCCAGCAGCTTCGGACCGGAGGGAAAACTGTTTTTT. Translated: CASSFGPEGKLFF. The chain is built from TRBV7-6 and TRBJ1-4; D is undetermined. Looked up from germline, CDR1 is SGHVS and CDR2 is FNYEAQ. V lost 3 bases and J lost 10, with 12 bases in between. The CDR3 sequence is 13 residues long.

The gene calls are TRBV29-1 and TRBJ1-2; D is unresolved. Germline V gene data show CDR1 as SQVTM and CDR2 as ANQGSEA. Trimming left V 3 bases short and J 6 bases short, with 5 bases between. This CDR3 comprises 10 residues. In nucleotides, the CDR3 is TGCAGCGTTGAGAGCAATGGCTACACCTTC. Protein sequence: CSVESNGYTF. Using reference TRBV29-1 and TRBJ1-2 for the parts outside the CDR3, the full variable domain is SAVISQKPSRDICQRGTSLTIQCQVDSQVTMMFWYRQQPGQSLTLIATANQGSEATYESGFVIDKFPISRPNLTFSTLTVSNMSPEDSSIYLCSVESNGYTFGSGTRLTVV.

The rearrangement uses TRBV29-1 and TRBJ2-1; TRBD1 matches at 8 bases. Germline V gives CDR1 SQVTM, CDR2 ANQGSEA. V shed 0 bases, J shed 7 bases, and the junction held 11 bases outside the gene matches. The CDR3 is made up of 16 amino acids. CDR3 sequence (DNA): TGCAGCGTTGAAGATCTGGAGGACAGGGAAGGGAATGAGCAGTTCTTC. Its protein is CSVEDLEDREGNEQFF.

This clonotype is a singleton in its sample. The chain couples TRBV20-1 to TRBJ1-2; D ambiguous. Germline V gene sequence: CDR1 DFQATT, CDR2 SNEGSKA (reference sequence). Trimming stripped 3 bases from V and 2 bases from J, with 10 bases between. This CDR3 spans 13 amino acids. The CDR3 sequence: CSARETDNYGYTF. The CDR3 DNA is TGCAGTGCTAGGGAGACCGACAACTATGGCTACACCTTC.